This TCR beta chain was found in a study of OX40 agonist ivuxolimab in advanced cancers. Notes on the research overall: Ivuxolimab was a fully human IgG2 agonistic monoclonal antibody targeting the costimulatory receptor OX40 (CD134). The point of sequencing TCRbeta in the periphery was to test whether ivuxolimab changed TCR sequence diversity and drove clonal T-cell expansion. The paper covers the monotherapy dose-escalation part of the phase I ivuxolimab trial, which included N ≈ 50 patients. In the dose-escalation cohort, around four fifths of patients were male, and the mean age was around 60 years with a range of about 20 to 80. Patients were allowed to have had prior anti-PD-1, anti-PD-L1 or anti-CTLA-4 therapy, and 40% of the dose-escalation patients had previously received checkpoint inhibitors. Intravenous ivuxolimab was administered to patients every 2 weeks at six dose levels: 0.01, 0.1, 0.3, 1.5, 3 and 10 mg/kg. Partial responses occurred in three dose-escalation patients, of whom one had hepatocellular carcinoma and two had cutaneous melanoma. Among the approximately 54 dose-escalation patients, 19 had hepatocellular carcinoma, around 15 melanoma, 9 renal cell carcinoma and 9 head and neck cancer.

Patients with autoimmune disease history or receiving systemic immunosuppression were excluded from the trial. Peripheral blood for TCR sequencing was drawn from every dose cohort at baseline, at cycle 4 day 1 and at cycle 7 day 1. The samples were taken from a phase I, first-in-human, multicenter, open-label dose-escalation trial of ivuxolimab. Adults with locally advanced or metastatic melanoma, renal cell, hepatocellular, or head and neck squamous cell carcinoma were enrolled in the trial. Before TCR sequencing, CD4+ and CD8+ T cells were separately sorted from peripheral blood. The CDR3 holds 10 amino acids from the cysteine to the phenylalanine. Only the CDR3 DNA stays, 30 bases, in frame from base 1. CDR1 and CDR2 are drawn from the germline V gene: MRHNA, SNTAGT. V was cut back by 9 bases and J by 10 bases, leaving a gap of 12 bases between them. For sequencing of the TCRbeta CDR3 region, genomic DNA was extracted from the sorted cells. The immunoSEQ Assay was used to sequence the TCRbeta CDR3 regions. Imported from immuneACCESS, the table was reduced by TCRdb to in-frame sequences with V and J called. These copies leave out some clones; in studies compared against another copy, an unresolved V gene accounts for under half, and the cause of the remainder is not known. Counted in this sample were approximately 52,000 clones; around 94% of them appeared once. Around 10% of the sample rests with the top ten.

Points on this clone: There is no known antigen for this receptor. The sample holds no much larger clone one base away, and base qualities are not on file.

General findings and caveats noted by the study authors: After ivuxolimab, CD8+ T cells had more expanded clones than CD4+ T cells on average. Low levels of normalized T-cell clonal expansion were also seen in some patients who did not respond. Which antigens the clonally expanded peripheral T cells were specific for was not determined. In the 0.1-3.0 mg/kg groups, partial responders were among the patients with the lowest normalized peripheral clonal expansion, particularly in CD8+ T cells. Clonal expansion of both CD4+ and CD8+ blood T cells was observed from baseline to week 6 at doses 0.1 to 3.0 mg/kg.

The source of this sequence is an adult with an advanced solid tumor such as melanoma, head and neck, liver or kidney cancer. The sample consisted of CD4+ or CD8+ T cells sorted from blood, taken in a trial of the OX40 agonist ivuxolimab. The chain is assembled from TRBV6-4 and TRBJ1-1; the D region possibly corresponds to TRBD1 (6 bases align). The CDR3 loop reads CARVGGGAFF. The sequenced DNA is TGTGCCAGGGTGGGAGGGGGAGCTTTCTTT.